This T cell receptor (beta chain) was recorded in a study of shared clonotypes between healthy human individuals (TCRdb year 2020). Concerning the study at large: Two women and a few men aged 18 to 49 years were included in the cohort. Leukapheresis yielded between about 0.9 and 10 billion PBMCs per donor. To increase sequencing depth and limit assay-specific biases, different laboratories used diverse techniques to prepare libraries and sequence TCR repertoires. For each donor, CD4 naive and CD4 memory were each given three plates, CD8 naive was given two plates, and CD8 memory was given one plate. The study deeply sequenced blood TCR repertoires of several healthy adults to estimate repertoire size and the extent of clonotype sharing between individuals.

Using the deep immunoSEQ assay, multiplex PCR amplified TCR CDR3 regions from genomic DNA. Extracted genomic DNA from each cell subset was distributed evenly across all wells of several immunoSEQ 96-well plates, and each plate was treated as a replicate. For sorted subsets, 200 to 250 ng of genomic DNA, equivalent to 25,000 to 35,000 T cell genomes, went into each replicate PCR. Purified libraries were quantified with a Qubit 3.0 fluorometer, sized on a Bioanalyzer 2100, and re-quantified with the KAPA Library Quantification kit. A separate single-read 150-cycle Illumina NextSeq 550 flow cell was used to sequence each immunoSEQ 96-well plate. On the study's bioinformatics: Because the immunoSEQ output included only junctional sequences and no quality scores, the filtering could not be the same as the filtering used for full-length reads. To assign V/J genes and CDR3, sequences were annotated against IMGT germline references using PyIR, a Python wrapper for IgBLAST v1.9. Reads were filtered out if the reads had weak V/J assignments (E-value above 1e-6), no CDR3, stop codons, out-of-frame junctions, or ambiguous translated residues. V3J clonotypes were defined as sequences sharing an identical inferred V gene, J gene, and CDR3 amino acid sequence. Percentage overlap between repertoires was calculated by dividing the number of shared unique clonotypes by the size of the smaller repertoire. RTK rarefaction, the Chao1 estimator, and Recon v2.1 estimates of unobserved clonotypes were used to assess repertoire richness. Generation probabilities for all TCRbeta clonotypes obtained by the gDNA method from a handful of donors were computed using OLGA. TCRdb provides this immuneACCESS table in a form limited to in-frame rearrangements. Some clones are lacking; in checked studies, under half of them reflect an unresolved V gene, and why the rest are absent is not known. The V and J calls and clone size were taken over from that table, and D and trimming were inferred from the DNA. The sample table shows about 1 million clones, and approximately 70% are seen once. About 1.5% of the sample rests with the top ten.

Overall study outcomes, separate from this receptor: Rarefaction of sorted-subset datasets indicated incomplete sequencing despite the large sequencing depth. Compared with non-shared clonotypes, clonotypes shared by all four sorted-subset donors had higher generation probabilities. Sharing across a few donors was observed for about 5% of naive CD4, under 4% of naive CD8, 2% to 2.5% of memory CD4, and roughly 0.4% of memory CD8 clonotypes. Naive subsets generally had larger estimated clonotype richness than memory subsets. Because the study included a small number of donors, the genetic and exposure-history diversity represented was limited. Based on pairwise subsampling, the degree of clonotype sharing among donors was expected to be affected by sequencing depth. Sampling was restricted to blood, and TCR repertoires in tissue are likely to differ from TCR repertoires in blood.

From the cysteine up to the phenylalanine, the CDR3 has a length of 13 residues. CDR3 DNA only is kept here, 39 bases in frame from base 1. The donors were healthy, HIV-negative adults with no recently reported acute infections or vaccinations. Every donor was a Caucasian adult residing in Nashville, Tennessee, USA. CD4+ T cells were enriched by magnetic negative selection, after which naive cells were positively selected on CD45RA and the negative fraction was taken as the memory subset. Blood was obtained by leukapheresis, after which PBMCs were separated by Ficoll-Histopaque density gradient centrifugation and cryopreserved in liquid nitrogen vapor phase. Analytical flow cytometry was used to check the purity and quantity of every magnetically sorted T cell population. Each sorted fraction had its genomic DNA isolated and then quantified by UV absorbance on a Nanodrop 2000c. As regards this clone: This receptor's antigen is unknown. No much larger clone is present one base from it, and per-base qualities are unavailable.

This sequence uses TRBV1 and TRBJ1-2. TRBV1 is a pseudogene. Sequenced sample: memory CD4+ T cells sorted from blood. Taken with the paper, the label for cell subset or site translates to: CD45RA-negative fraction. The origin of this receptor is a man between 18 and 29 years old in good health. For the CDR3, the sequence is CTSSHQEMYGYTF. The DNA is TGCACCAGCAGCCACCAGGAGATGTATGGCTACACCTTC.